This TCR beta chain was recovered during a study of CD8+CD57+ T cells in acquired aplastic anemia. Study-wide results and limits: Patients' CD8+CD57+ cells proved less diverse than their total CD4+ and CD8+ pools, researchers found.

Those patients picked for sequencing had displayed CD8+CD57+ cell expansion on flow cytometry. The V gene's germline CDR1 is SEHNR and CDR2 FQNEAQ (reference sequence). J gave up 4 bases and V 3 bases, and 6 bases lay outside the gene matches. CDR3 size: 14 residues. Genomic DNA, serving as template, underwent TCR beta VDJ and CDR3 profiling. TCRdb reprocessed the reads via MiXCR and lists one record per CDR3 protein. The sample shows about 20,000 distinct CDR3 sequences, about 40% of them seen only once. Points on this clonotype: Its antigen is still unknown.

The sequenced sample consisted of CD8+CD57+ T cells sorted from PBMCs. Stated subset: bead-enriched CD8+CD57+ effector memory T cells from SAA patients. The chain joins TRBV7-9 to TRBJ2-7, with 7 bases lining up with TRBD1. This receptor was obtained from a human donor with aplastic anemia. DNA for the CDR3: TGTGCCAGCAGCTTCGACAGGGTAGGGTACGAGCAGTACTTC. Translating gives CASSFDRVGYEQYF.